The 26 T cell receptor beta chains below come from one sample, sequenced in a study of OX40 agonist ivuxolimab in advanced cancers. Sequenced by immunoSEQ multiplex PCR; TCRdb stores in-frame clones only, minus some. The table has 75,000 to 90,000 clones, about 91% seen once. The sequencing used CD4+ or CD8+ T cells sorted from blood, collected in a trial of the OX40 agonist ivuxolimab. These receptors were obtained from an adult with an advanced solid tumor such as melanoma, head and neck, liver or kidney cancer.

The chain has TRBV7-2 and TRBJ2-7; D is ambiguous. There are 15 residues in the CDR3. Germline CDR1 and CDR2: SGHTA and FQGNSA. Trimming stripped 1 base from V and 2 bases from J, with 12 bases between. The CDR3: CASSLVPGSPYEQYF. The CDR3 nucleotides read TGTGCCAGCAGCTTAGTACCGGGTTCCCCCTACGAGCAGTACTTC.

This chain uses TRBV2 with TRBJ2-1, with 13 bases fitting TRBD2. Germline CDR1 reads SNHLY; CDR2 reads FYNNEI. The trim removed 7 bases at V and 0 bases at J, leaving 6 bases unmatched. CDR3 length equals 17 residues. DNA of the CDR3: TGTGCCAGCATCGCCGGGACTAGCGGGGTCTCCTACAATGAGCAGTTCTTC. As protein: CASIAGTSGVSYNEQFF. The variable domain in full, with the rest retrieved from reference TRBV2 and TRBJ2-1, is EPEVTQTPSHQVTQMGQEVILRCVPISNHLYFYWYRQILGQKVEFLVSFYNNEISEKSEIFDDQFSVERPDGSNFTLKIRSTKLEDSAMYFCASIAGTSGVSYNEQFFGPGTRLTVL.

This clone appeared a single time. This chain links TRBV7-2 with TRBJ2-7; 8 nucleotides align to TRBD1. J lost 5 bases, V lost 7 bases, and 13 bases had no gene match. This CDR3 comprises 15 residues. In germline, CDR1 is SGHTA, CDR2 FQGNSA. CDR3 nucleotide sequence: TGTGCCAGCACCTCCGGGCAGGGGGCTAGGGACGAGCAGTACTTC. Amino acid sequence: CASTSGQGARDEQYF.

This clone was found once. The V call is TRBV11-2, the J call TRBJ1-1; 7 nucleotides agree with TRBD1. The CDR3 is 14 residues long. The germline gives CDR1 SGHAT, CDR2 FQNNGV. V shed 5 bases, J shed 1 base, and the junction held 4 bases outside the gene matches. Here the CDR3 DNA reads TGTGCCAGCAGCCCAGGGACAGCGAACACTGAAGCTTTCTTT. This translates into CASSPGTANTEAFF.

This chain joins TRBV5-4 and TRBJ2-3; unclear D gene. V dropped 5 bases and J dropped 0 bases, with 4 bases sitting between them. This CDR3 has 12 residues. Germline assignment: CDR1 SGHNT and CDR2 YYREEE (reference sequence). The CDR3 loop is CASRGSTDTQYF. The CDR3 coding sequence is TGTGCCAGCAGGGGCAGCACAGATACGCAGTATTTT. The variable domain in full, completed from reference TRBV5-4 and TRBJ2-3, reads ETGVTQSPTHLIKTRGQQVTLRCSSQSGHNTVSWYQQALGQGPQFIFQYYREEENGRGNFPPRFSGLQFPNYSSELNVNALELDDSALYLCASRGSTDTQYFGPGTRLTVL.

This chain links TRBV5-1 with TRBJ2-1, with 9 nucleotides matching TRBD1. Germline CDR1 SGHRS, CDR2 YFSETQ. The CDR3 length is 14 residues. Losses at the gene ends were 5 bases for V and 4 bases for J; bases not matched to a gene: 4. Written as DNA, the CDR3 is TGCGCCAGCAGTCCCGGGACAGGGTACAATGAGCAGTTCTTC. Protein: CASSPGTGYNEQFF.

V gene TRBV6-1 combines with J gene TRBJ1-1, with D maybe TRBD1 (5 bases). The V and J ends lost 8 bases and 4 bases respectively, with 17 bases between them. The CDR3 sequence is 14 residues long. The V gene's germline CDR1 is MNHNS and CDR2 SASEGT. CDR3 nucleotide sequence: TGTGCCAGCGGGTCGAAGGGGAAGGGCACTGAAGCTTTCTTT. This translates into CASGSKGKGTEAFF.

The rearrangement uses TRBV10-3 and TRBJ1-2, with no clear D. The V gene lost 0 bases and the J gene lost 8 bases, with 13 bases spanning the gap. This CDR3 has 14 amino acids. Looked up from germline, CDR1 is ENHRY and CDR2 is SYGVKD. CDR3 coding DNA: TGTGCCATCAGTGAGTCAACACCCAATAGGGGCTACACCTTC. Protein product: CAISESTPNRGYTF.

CDR3 in DNA: TGTGCCAGCATATTTCCGGGACAGCTGGCCTGGGGCGGCTACACCTTC. The encoded protein is CASIFPGQLAWGGYTF. The chain is built from TRBV6-6 and TRBJ1-2, with 7 bases that match TRBD1. Germline V gene lookup returns CDR1 MNHNY and CDR2 SVGAGI (reference sequence). This CDR3 is built from 16 residues. V dropped 7 bases and J dropped 8; count of bases not matched to a gene: 19.

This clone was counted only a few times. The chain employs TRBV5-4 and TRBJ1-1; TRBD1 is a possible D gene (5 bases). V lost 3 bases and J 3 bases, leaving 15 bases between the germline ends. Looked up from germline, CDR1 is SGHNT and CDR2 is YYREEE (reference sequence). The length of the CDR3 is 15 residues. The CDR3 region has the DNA TGTGCCAGCAGCTACGGGTCCGAAGGGGACACTGAAGCTTTCTTT. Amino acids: CASSYGSEGDTEAFF.

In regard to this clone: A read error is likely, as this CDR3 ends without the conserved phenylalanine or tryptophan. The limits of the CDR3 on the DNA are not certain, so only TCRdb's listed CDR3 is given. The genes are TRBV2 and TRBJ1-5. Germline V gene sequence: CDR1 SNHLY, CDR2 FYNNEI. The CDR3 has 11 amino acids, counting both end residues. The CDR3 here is CASSEEGVPLV.

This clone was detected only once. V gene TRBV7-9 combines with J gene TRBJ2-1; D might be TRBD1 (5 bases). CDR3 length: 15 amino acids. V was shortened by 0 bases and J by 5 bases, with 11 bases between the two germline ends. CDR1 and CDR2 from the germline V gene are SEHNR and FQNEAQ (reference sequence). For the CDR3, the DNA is TGTGCCAGCAGCTTAGCGACAGAACCTAACAATGAGCAGTTCTTC. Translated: CASSLATEPNNEQFF.

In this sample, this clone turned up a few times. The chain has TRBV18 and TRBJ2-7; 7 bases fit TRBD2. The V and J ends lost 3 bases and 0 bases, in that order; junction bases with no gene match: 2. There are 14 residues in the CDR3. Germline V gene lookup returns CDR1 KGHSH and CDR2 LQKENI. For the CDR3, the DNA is TGTGCCAGCTCACCCGGACTAGACTCCTACGAGCAGTACTTC. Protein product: CASSPGLDSYEQYF.

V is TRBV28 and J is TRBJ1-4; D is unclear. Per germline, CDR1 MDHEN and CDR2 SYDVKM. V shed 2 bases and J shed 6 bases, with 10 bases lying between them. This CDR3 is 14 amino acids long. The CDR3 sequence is CASSLGSRYEKLFF. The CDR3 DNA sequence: TGTGCCAGCAGTTTAGGGTCGAGGTATGAAAAACTGTTTTTT. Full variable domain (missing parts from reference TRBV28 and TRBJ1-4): DVKVTQSSRYLVKRTGEKVFLECVQDMDHENMFWYRQDPGLGLRLIYFSYDVKMKEKGDIPEGYSVSREKKERFSLILESASTNQTSMYLCASSLGSRYEKLFFGSGTQLSVL.

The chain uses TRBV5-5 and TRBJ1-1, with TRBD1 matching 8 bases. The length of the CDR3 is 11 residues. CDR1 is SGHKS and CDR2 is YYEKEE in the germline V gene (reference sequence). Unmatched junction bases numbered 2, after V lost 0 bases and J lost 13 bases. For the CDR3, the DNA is TGTGCCAGCAGCTTGGGGACAGGGAATTTCTTT. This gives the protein CASSLGTGNFF. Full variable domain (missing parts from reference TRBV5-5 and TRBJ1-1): DAGVTQSPTHLIKTRGQQVTLRCSPISGHKSVSWYQQVLGQGPQFIFQYYEKEERGRGNFPDRFSARQFPNYSSELNVNALLLGDSALYLCASSLGTGNFFGQGTRLTVV.

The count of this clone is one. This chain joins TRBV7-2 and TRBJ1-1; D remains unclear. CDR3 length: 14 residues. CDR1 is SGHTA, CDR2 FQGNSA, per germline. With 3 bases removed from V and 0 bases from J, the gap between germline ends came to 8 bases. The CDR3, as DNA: TGTGCCAGCAGCTTTAGGCAGATGAACACTGAAGCTTTCTTT. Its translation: CASSFRQMNTEAFF.

The CDR3 coding sequence is TGTGCCAGCTCACCGACACCTACCTACGAGCAGTACTTC. As protein: CASSPTPTYEQYF. The chain carries TRBV18 and TRBJ2-7; D ambiguous. This CDR3 has 13 residues. CDR1 and CDR2 (germline): KGHSH, LQKENI. V dropped 3 bases and J dropped 2 bases, with 8 bases sitting between them.

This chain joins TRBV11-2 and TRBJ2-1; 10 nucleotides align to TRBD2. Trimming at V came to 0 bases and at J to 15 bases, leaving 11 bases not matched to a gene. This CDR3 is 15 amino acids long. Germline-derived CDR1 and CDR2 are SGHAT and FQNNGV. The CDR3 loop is CASSLDPDSGGSGFF. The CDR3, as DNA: TGTGCCAGCAGCTTAGATCCGGATAGCGGGGGGTCGGGGTTCTTC. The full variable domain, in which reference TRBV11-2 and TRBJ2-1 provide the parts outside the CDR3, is EAGVAQSPRYKIIEKRQSVAFWCNPISGHATLYWYQQILGQGPKLLIQFQNNGVVDDSQLPKDRFSAERLKGVDSTLKIQPAKLEDSAVYLCASSLDPDSGGSGFFGPGTRLTVL.

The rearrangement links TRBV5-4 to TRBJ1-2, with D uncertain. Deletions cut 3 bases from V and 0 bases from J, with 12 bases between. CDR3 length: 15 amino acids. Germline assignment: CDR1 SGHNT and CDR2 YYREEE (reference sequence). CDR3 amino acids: CASSSKEGPNYGYTF. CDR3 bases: TGTGCCAGCAGCTCTAAAGAGGGCCCTAACTATGGCTACACCTTC.

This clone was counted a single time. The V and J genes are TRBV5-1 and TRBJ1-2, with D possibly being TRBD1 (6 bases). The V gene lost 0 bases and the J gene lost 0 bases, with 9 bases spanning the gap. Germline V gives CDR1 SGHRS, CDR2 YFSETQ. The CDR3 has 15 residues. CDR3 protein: CASSLEGGSNYGYTF. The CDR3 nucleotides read TGCGCCAGCAGCTTGGAGGGGGGCTCTAACTATGGCTACACCTTC.

In DNA form, the CDR3 reads TGTGCCAGTAACCGCGGGGCAGGGGGAACGGGAACTGAAGCTTTCTTT. Translated: CASNRGAGGTGTEAFF. The chain employs TRBV19 and TRBJ1-1; 7 nucleotides align to TRBD1. Germline loops: CDR1 LNHDA, CDR2 SQIVND (reference sequence). V lost 7 bases to trimming and J lost 5 bases; unmatched junction nucleotides: 16. The CDR3 runs to 16 residues.

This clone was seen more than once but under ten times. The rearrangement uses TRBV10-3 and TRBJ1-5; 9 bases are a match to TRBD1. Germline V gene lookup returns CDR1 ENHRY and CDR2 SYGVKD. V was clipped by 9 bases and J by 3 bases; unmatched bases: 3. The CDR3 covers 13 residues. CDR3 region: CAIGQGLNQPQHF. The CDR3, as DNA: TGTGCCATAGGACAGGGGCTCAATCAGCCCCAGCATTTT.

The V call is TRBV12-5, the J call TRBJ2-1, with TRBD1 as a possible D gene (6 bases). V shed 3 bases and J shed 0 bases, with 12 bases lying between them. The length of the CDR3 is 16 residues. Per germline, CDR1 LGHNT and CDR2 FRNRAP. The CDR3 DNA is TGTGCTAGTGGTTTTACCCTAGGGGGCTCCTACAATGAGCAGTTCTTC. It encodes CASGFTLGGSYNEQFF.

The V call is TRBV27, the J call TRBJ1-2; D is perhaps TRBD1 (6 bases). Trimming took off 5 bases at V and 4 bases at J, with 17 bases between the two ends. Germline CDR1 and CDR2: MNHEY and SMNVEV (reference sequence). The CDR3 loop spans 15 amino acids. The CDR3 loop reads CASSPRDTRPYGYTF. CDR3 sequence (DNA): TGTGCCAGCAGTCCGAGGGACACCCGGCCCTATGGCTACACCTTC.

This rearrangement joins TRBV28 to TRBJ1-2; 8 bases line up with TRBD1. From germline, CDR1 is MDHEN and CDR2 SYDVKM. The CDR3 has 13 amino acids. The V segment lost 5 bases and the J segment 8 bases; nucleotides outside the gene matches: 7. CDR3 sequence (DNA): TGTGCCAGCAGTGCAGACAGGGGATCGGGCTACACCTTC. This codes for CASSADRGSGYTF.

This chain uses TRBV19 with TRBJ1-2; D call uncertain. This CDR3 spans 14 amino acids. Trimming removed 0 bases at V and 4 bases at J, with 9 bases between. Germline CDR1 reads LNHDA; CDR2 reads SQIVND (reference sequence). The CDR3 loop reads CASSIEQDSYGYTF. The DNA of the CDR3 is TGTGCCAGTAGTATAGAACAAGACTCCTATGGCTACACCTTC. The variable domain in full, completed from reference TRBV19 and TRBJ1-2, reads DGGITQSPKYLFRKEGQNVTLSCEQNLNHDAMYWYRQDPGQGLRLIYYSQIVNDFQKGDIAEGYSVSREKKESFPLTVTSAQKNPTAFYLCASSIEQDSYGYTFGSGTRLTVV.